This T cell receptor (beta chain) was identified during a study of technical replicates of blood from a few donors. Some clones are missing from TCRdb's copy, which holds only in-frame ones; the method was immunoSEQ multiplex PCR. The sample lists tens of thousands of clones; 95% were seen once. The CDR3 has 14 amino acids. Germline values: CDR1 SGHRS, CDR2 YFSETQ. Trimming pared 2 bases from V and 7 bases from J, leaving 12 bases between. J is TRBJ1-4 and V is TRBV5-1; D uncertain. Input material: T cells isolated from PBMCs. The TCR was taken from a human donor in good health. The CDR3 loop reads CASSFEGITEKLFF. The CDR3 nucleotides are TGCGCCAGCAGCTTCGAGGGTATTACTGAAAAACTGTTTTTT.